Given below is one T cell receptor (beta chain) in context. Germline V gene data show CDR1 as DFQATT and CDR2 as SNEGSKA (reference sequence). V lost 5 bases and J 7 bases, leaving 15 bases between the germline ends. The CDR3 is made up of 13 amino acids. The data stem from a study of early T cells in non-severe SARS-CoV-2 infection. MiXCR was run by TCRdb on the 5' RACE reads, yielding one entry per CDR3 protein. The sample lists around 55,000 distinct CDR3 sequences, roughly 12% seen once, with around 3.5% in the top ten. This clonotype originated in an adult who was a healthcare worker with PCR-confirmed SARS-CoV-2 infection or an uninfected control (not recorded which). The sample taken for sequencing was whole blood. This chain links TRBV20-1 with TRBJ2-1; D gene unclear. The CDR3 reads CSAPGPPMNEQFF. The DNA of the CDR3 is TGCAGTGCTCCCGGTCCCCCGATGAATGAGCAGTTCTTC.